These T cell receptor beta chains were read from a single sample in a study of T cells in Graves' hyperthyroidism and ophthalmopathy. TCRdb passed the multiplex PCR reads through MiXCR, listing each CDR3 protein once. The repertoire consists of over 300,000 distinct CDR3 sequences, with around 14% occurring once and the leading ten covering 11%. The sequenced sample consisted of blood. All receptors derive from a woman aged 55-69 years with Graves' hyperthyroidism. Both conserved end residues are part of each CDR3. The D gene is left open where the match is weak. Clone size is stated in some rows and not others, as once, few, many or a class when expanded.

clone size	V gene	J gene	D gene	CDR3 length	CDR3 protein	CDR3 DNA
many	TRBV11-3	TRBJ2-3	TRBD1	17	CASSLGLTGGATDTQYF	TGTGCCAGCAGCTTAGGACTTACAGGGGGAGCCACAGATACGCAGTATTTT
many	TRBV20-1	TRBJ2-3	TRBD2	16	CSAREMTSGSIVTQYF	TGCAGTGCTAGAGAGATGACTAGCGGGAGTATAGTTACGCAGTATTTT
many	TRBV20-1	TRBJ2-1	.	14	CSATSGRSYNEQFF	TGCAGTGCTACCAGCGGGCGGAGCTACAATGAGCAGTTCTTC
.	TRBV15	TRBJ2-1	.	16	CATSRGIRGFYNEQFF	TGTGCCACCAGCAGAGGTATTAGGGGGTTCTACAATGAGCAGTTCTTC
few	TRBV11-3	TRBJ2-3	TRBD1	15	CASSPGTGNRDTQYF	TGTGCCAGCAGCCCAGGGACAGGGAATCGAGATACGCAGTATTTT
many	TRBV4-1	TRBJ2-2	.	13	CASSQGGDGELFF	TGCGCCAGCAGCCAAGGGGGGGACGGGGAGCTGTTTTTT
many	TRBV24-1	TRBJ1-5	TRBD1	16	CATSDSGQGGGQPQHF	TGTGCCACCAGTGATTCGGGACAGGGGGGAGGACAGCCCCAGCATTTT
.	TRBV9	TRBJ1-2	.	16	CASRPHPRGHYYGYTF	TGTGCCAGCAGGCCTCACCCCCGGGGGCACTACTATGGCTACACCTTC
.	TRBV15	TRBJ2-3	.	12	CATSRATGRQYF	TGTGCCACCAGCAGAGCAACGGGGAGGCAGTATTTT
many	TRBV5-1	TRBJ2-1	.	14	CASSLRDTLNEQFF	TGCGCCAGCAGCTTGCGGGACACACTGAATGAGCAGTTCTTC